This T cell receptor (beta chain) was sequenced in a study of blood T cells in healthy people across ages. After removal of 6 bases from V and 2 bases from J, the junction contained 9 bases not matched to a gene. This CDR3 spans 15 amino acids. Combining a sample-barcoded 5' primer with a J-beta primer mix, a second PCR ran for 7 to 11 cycles. TCRdb itself ran the 5' RACE reads through MiXCR, one entry per CDR3 protein. The sample includes about 640,000 distinct CDR3 sequences, around 38% of them seen just once. The sequence came from a man older than 75 in good health. The rearrangement joins TRBV12-3 or TRBV12-4 to TRBJ2-7, with 8 nucleotides matching TRBD2. Sequencing was done on a sample of blood. The CDR3 sequence: CASRLRSSGAYEQYF. CDR3 DNA sequence: TGTGCCAGCAGACTGAGGAGTAGCGGGGCCTACGAGCAGTACTTC.